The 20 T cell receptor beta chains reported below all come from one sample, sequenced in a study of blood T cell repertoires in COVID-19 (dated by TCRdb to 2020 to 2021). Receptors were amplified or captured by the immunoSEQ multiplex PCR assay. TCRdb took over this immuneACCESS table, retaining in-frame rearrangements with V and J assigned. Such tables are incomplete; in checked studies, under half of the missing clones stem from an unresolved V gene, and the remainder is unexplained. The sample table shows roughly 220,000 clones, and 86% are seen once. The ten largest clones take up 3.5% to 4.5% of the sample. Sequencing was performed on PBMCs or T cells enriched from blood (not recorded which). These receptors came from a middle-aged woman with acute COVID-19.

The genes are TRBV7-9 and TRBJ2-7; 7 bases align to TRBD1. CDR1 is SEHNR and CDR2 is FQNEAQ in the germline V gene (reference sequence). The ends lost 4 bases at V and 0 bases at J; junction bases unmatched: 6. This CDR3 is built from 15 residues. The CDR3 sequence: CASSSFDRASYEQYF. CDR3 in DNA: TGTGCCAGCAGCTCTTTCGACAGGGCCTCCTACGAGCAGTACTTC.

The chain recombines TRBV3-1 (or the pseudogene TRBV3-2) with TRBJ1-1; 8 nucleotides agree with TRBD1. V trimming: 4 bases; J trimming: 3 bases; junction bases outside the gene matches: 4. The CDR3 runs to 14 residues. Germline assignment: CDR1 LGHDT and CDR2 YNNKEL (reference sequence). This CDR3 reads CASSPRTGHTEAFF. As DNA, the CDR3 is TGTGCCAGCAGCCCCAGGACAGGGCACACTGAAGCTTTCTTT.

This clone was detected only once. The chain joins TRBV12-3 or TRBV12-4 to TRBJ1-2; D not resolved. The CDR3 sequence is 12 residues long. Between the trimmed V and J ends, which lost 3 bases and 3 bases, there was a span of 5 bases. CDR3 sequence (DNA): TGTGCCAGCAGTTTCGAGTACTATGGCTACACCTTC. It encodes CASSFEYYGYTF.

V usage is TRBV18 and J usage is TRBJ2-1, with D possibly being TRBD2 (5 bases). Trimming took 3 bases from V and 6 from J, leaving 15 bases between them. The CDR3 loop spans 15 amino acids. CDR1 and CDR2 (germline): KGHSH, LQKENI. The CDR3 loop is CASSPPEMRANEQFF. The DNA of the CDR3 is TGTGCCAGCTCACCCCCGGAAATGCGGGCCAATGAGCAGTTCTTC.

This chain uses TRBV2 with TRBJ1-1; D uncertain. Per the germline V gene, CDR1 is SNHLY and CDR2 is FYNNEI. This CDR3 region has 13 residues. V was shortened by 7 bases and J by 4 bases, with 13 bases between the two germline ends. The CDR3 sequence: CASTRSEVTEAFF. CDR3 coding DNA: TGTGCCAGCACTCGTTCGGAGGTCACTGAAGCTTTCTTT. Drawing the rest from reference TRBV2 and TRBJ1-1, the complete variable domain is EPEVTQTPSHQVTQMGQEVILRCVPISNHLYFYWYRQILGQKVEFLVSFYNNEISEKSEIFDDQFSVERPDGSNFTLKIRSTKLEDSAMYFCASTRSEVTEAFFGQGTRLTVV.

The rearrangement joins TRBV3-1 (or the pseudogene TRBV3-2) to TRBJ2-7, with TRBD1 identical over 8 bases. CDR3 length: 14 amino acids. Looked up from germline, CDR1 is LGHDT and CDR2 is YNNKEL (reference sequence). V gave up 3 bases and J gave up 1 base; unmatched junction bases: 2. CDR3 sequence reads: CASSHGDRSYEQYF. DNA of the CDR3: TGTGCCAGCAGCCATGGGGACAGGTCCTACGAGCAGTACTTC.

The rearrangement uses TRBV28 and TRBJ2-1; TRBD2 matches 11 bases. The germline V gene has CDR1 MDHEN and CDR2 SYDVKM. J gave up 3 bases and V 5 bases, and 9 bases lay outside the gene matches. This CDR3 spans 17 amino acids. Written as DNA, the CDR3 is TGTGCCAGCAGTCCTTCGCCTGGGACTAGCGGCTACAATGAGCAGTTCTTC. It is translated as CASSPSPGTSGYNEQFF. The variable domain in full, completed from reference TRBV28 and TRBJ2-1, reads DVKVTQSSRYLVKRTGEKVFLECVQDMDHENMFWYRQDPGLGLRLIYFSYDVKMKEKGDIPEGYSVSREKKERFSLILESASTNQTSMYLCASSPSPGTSGYNEQFFGPGTRLTVL.

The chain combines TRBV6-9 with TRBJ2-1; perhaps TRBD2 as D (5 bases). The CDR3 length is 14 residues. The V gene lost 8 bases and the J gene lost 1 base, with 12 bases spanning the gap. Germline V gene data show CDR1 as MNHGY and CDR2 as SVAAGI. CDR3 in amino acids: CASPGVGSYNEQFF. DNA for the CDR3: TGTGCCAGCCCCGGGGTGGGGTCCTACAATGAGCAGTTCTTC.

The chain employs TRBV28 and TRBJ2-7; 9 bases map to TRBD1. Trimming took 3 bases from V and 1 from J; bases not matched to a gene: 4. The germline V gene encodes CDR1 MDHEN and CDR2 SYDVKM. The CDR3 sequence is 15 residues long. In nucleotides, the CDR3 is TGTGCCAGCAGTTTCGGGGACAGGGTATCCTACGAGCAGTACTTC. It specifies CASSFGDRVSYEQYF.

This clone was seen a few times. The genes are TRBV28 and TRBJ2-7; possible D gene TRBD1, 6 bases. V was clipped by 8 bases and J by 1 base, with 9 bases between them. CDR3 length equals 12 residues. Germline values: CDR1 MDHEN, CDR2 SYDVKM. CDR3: CASGQKSYEQYF. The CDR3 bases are TGTGCCAGCGGACAGAAATCCTACGAGCAGTACTTC.

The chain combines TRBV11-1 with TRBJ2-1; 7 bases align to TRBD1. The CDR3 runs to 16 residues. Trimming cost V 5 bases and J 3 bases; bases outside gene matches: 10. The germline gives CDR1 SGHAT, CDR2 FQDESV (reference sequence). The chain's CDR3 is CASSTPMTGLYNEQFF. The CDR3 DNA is TGTGCCAGCAGCACACCCATGACAGGGCTCTACAATGAGCAGTTCTTC.

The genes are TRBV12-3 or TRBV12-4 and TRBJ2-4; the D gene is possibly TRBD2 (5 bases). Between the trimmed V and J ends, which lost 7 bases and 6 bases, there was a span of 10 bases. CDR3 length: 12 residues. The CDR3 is CASMAGGNIQYF. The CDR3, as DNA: TGTGCCAGCATGGCTGGAGGAAACATTCAGTACTTC.

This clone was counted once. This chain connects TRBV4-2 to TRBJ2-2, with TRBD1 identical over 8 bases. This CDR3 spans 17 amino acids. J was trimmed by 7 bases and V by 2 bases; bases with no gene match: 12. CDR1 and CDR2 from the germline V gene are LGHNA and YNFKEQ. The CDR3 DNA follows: TGTGCCAGCAGCCAACAATCGGGACAGGCGATTCTCGGGGAGCTGTTTTTT. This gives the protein CASSQQSGQAILGELFF.

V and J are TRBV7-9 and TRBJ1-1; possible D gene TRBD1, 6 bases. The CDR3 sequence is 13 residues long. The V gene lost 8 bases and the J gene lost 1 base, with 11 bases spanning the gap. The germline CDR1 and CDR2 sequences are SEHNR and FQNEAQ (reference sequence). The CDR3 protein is CASAQGTNTEAFF. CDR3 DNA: TGTGCCAGCGCACAGGGAACGAACACTGAAGCTTTCTTT.

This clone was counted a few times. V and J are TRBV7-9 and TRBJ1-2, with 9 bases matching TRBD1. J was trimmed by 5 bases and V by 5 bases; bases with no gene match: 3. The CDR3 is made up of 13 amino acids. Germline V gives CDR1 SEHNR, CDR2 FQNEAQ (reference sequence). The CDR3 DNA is TGTGCCAGCAGCCTAGACAGGGGGTATGGCTACACCTTC. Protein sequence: CASSLDRGYGYTF. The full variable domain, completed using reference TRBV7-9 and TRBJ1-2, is DTGVSQNPRHKITKRGQNVTFRCDPISEHNRLYWYRQTLGQGPEFLTYFQNEAQLEKSRLLSDRFSAERPKGSFSTLEIQRTEQGDSAMYLCASSLDRGYGYTFGSGTRLTVV.

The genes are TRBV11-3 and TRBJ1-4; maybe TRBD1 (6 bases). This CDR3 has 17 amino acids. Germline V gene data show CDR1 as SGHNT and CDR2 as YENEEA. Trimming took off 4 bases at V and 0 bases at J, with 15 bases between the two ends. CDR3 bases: TGTGCCAGCAGCTGGGGCAGGGGCAGAGCAACTAATGAAAAACTGTTTTTT. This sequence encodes CASSWGRGRATNEKLFF.

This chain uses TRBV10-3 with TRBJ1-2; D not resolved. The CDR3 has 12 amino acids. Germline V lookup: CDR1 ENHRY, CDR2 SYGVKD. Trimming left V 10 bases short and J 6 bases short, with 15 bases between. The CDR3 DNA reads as TGTGCCACCACTAACGCCCTCGATGGCTACACCTTC. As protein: CATTNALDGYTF.

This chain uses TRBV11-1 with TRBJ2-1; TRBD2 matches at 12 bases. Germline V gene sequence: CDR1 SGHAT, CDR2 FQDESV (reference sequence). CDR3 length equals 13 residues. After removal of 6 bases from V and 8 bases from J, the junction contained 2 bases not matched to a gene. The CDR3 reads CASRLAGGDEQFF. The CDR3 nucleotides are TGTGCCAGCAGACTAGCGGGAGGTGATGAGCAGTTCTTC.

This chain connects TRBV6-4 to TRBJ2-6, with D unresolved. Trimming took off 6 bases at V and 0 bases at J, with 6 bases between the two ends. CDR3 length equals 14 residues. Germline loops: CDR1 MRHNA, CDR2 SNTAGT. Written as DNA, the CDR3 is TGTGCCAGCAGACAGTTCTCTGGGGCCAACGTCCTGACTTTC. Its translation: CASRQFSGANVLTF.

Here the CDR3 DNA reads TGTGCCAGCAGCGGGACACCCGGGACCCAGTACTTC. It translates to CASSGTPGTQYF. The chain couples TRBV6-5 to TRBJ2-5; tentatively, D is TRBD1 (6 bases). Germline values: CDR1 MNHEY, CDR2 SVGAGI. This CDR3 comprises 12 residues. V was trimmed by 6 bases and J by 7 bases, leaving 12 bases between them.